This TCR beta chain was retrieved from a study of graft-versus-host responses after intestinal transplantation. Whole-study context: Tacrolimus and steroids were given for around three years to all recipients after anti-thymocyte globulin induction. Whole-study results and caveats: Peak levels of circulating GvH clones tracked with early post-transplant HvG declines. The presence of high graft-versus-host to host-versus-graft clonal ratios in allografts characterized patients with graft-donor T cell macrochimerism.

Germline CDR1 is SGHTA and CDR2 is FQGNSA. CDR3 size: 15 residues. The V and J ends lost 7 bases and 0 bases, in that order; junction bases with no gene match: 6. Sequencing was performed with immunoSEQ multiplex PCR; in TCRdb, only in-frame clones are kept and a portion is missing. The sample carries 65,000 to 90,000 clones, just under 95% recorded once. This clone was found a few times. No antigen is known for it. The sample in question was unstimulated CD8+ T cells sorted from spleen or lymph node cells, obtained before transplant. The rearrangement joins TRBV7-2 to TRBJ1-3; TRBD1 matches 7 bases. This sequence was found in a human donor who was the organ donor for an intestinal transplant. CDR3 sequence reads: CASISGGTSGNTIYF. For the CDR3, the DNA is TGTGCCAGCATTTCAGGGGGTACCTCTGGAAACACCATATATTTT.